The T cell receptor (beta chain) under discussion was sequenced for a study of Ad26.COV2.S vaccination and SARS-CoV-2 variants. Overall study: Donor had been placed in the Ad26.COV2.S arm of the COV1001 trial. Doses of Ad26.COV2.S were injected into muscle once or twice, 56 days apart.

As for treatment: around 19 received Ad26.COV2.S at low or high dose, single or two shots; roughly 5 received placebo; per-sample allocation not given. Sampling occurred on day 63 after the first vaccine or placebo injection. An Ad26 vector carrying the Wuhan-strain SARS-CoV-2 spike served as the vaccine. Germline CDR1 MDHEN, CDR2 SYDVKM. The CDR3 contains 16 residues. V gave up 1 base and J gave up 1 base, with 14 bases separating them. Clones were read by immunoSEQ multiplex PCR, and TCRdb kept only the in-frame ones, dropping some. The sample carries about 480,000 clones, around 88% recorded once. V and J are TRBV28 and TRBJ2-7, with D maybe TRBD1 (6 bases). Sequenced material: peripheral blood, taken in a trial of Ad26.COV2.S vaccine versus placebo. This sequence originates from a person between 18 and 59 years old who received the Ad26.COV2.S COVID-19 vaccine or a placebo. CDR3 in amino acids: CASSLSRGIVSYEQYF. CDR3 nucleotide sequence: TGTGCCAGCAGTTTATCCAGGGGAATCGTTTCCTACGAGCAGTACTTC.